Following are 30 T cell receptor beta chains from one sample sequenced in a study of blood T cell repertoires in COVID-19. Repertoires were generated with immunoSEQ multiplex PCR, while TCRdb's copy carries only in-frame clones and drops some. The table has some 150,000 clones, 80% to 90% seen once. The sequencing input was peripheral blood. These receptors were taken from a man aged 35 to 55 with acute or convalescent COVID-19.

V is TRBV5-1 and J is TRBJ2-3, with 7 nucleotides matching TRBD1. The CDR3 loop spans 13 amino acids. The junction had 0 bases not matched to a gene; V was cut back by 4 bases and J by 1 base. CDR1 and CDR2 (germline): SGHRS, YFSETQ. CDR3 residues: CASSDRGTDTQYF. Written as DNA, the CDR3 is TGCGCCAGCAGCGACAGGGGCACAGATACGCAGTATTTT.

This chain links TRBV6-4 with TRBJ2-1; 15 bases fit TRBD2. The CDR3 consists of 14 residues. Trimming removed 6 bases from V and 14 bases from J; junction bases left unmatched: 8. Germline loops: CDR1 MRHNA, CDR2 SNTAGT. The CDR3 region is CASSGLAGGPRKFF. The CDR3 DNA is TGTGCCAGCAGCGGACTAGCGGGGGGGCCAAGGAAGTTCTTC.

This clone came up a few times. The chain joins TRBV14 to TRBJ2-5; D is undetermined. V was cut by 0 bases and J by 2 bases, with 16 bases left in between. CDR3 length: 17 amino acids. Germline CDR1 SGHDN, CDR2 FVKESK. The DNA of the CDR3 is TGTGCCAGCAGCCAAGAAGCCGGCCTCACTAATCAAGAGACCCAGTACTTC. This translates into CASSQEAGLTNQETQYF.

The V call is TRBV7-9, the J call TRBJ2-4; possible D gene TRBD1, 7 bases. Germline CDR1 is SEHNR and CDR2 is FQNEAQ (reference sequence). V gave up 2 bases and J gave up 6 bases, with 11 bases separating them. The CDR3 spans 14 residues. CDR3 loop: CASSLLRGANIQYF. CDR3 DNA: TGTGCCAGCAGCTTACTCAGGGGGGCAAACATTCAGTACTTC.

The chain joins TRBV3-1 (or the pseudogene TRBV3-2) to TRBJ1-4; D uncertain. The ends were cut back, 5 bases at V and 3 bases at J, with 16 bases in the middle. In germline, CDR1 is LGHDT, CDR2 YNNKEL (reference sequence). CDR3 length: 16 residues. The CDR3 spells CASSKALSTPNEKLFF. The CDR3, as DNA: TGTGCCAGCAGCAAGGCCCTCTCGACTCCTAATGAAAAACTGTTTTTT.

The V gene is TRBV5-1, the J gene TRBJ1-3; D uncertain. Trimming removed 0 bases at V and 1 base at J, with 5 bases between. Germline V lookup: CDR1 SGHRS, CDR2 YFSETQ. The CDR3 is 14 residues long. CDR3 protein: CASSLGGSGNTIYF. CDR3 nucleotides: TGCGCCAGCAGCTTGGGAGGGTCTGGAAACACCATATATTTT.

The chain has TRBV18 and TRBJ2-2; 8 nucleotides align to TRBD1. V shed 1 base and J 4 bases; nucleotides not matched to a gene: 8. Germline V lookup: CDR1 KGHSH, CDR2 LQKENI. This CDR3 has 17 residues. CDR3 sequence: CASSPLLTGVLTGELFF. The CDR3, as DNA: TGTGCCAGCTCACCACTACTGACAGGGGTTCTCACCGGGGAGCTGTTTTTT.

The rearrangement links TRBV24-1 to TRBJ2-3; D is perhaps TRBD1 (6 bases). V lost 9 bases and J lost 0, with 6 bases in between. CDR3 length: 12 residues. From germline, CDR1 is KGHDR and CDR2 SFDVKD. CDR3 amino acids: CATGQSTDTQYF. The CDR3 coding sequence is TGTGCCACCGGACAGAGCACAGATACGCAGTATTTT.

As DNA, the CDR3 is TGTGCCACCAGTGATTCTGTTAATGGCTACACCTTC. Protein sequence: CATSDSVNGYTF. The rearrangement joins TRBV24-1 to TRBJ1-2; D uncertain. Trimming left V 2 bases short and J 6 bases short, with 6 bases between. The CDR3 sequence is 12 residues long. Looked up from germline, CDR1 is KGHDR and CDR2 is SFDVKD.

This rearrangement joins TRBV6-2 or TRBV6-3 to TRBJ1-2; 7 bases match TRBD1. The germline V gene has CDR1 MNHEY and CDR2 SVGEGT. The CDR3 totals 13 residues. V shed 4 bases, J shed 4 bases, and the junction held 3 bases outside the gene matches. CDR3 sequence reads: CASSWDSIYGYTF. Here the CDR3 DNA reads TGTGCCAGCAGTTGGGACAGTATCTATGGCTACACCTTC.

V and J are TRBV15 and TRBJ1-3; the match to TRBD1 covers 7 bases. CDR3 length: 14 amino acids. The V segment lost 6 bases and the J segment 2 bases; nucleotides outside the gene matches: 4. CDR1 is LNHNV and CDR2 is YYDKDF in the germline V gene (reference sequence). CDR3 sequence (DNA): TGTGCCACCAGTATAGGGGGCACTGGAAACACCATATATTTT. This translates into CATSIGGTGNTIYF.

The rearrangement links TRBV27 to TRBJ2-3; maybe TRBD1 (6 bases). Germline CDR1 is MNHEY and CDR2 is SMNVEV (reference sequence). V was pared by 2 bases and J by 5 bases, with 23 bases between. The CDR3 sequence is 18 residues long. CDR3 amino acids: CASSLGVGYRVGLDTQYF. CDR3 DNA: TGTGCCAGCAGTTTAGGGGTGGGGTACAGGGTAGGTCTAGATACGCAGTATTTT.

The chain uses TRBV5-6 and TRBJ1-2; 8 nucleotides line up with TRBD1. The CDR3 loop spans 13 amino acids. The junction had 1 base not matched to a gene; V was cut back by 0 bases and J by 6 bases. CDR1 SGHDT and CDR2 YYEEEE come from the germline V gene. CDR3 amino acids: CASSLDRGNGYTF. DNA of the CDR3: TGTGCCAGCAGCTTGGACAGGGGGAATGGCTACACCTTC.

V gene TRBV5-1 combines with J gene TRBJ1-1, with 8 bases aligning to TRBD1. CDR1 and CDR2 (germline): SGHRS, YFSETQ. This CDR3 spans 15 amino acids. After removal of 3 bases from V and 2 bases from J, the junction contained 6 bases not matched to a gene. The chain's CDR3 is CASSSSGTGNTEAFF. The CDR3 nucleotides read TGCGCCAGCAGCTCTTCCGGGACAGGTAACACTGAAGCTTTCTTT. Together with reference TRBV5-1 and TRBJ1-1, the CDR3 gives the full variable domain: KAGVTQTPRYLIKTRGQQVTLSCSPISGHRSVSWYQQTPGQGLQFLFEYFSETQRNKGNFPGRFSGRQFSNSRSEMNVSTLELGDSALYLCASSSSGTGNTEAFFGQGTRLTVV.

The gene calls are TRBV5-1 and TRBJ1-1; maybe TRBD1 (6 bases). V shed 0 bases and J shed 7 bases, with 10 bases lying between them. There are 13 residues in the CDR3. CDR1 SGHRS and CDR2 YFSETQ come from the germline V gene. The CDR3 here is CASSLAYRDEAFF. CDR3 in DNA: TGCGCCAGCAGCTTGGCTTACAGGGATGAAGCTTTCTTT.

This chain joins TRBV29-1 and TRBJ2-3, with 8 bases aligning to TRBD1. Germline CDR1 is SQVTM and CDR2 is ANQGSEA. The CDR3 runs to 15 residues. Losses at the gene ends were 3 bases for V and 2 bases for J; bases not matched to a gene: 7. The CDR3 DNA sequence: TGCAGCGTTGACGGGACAGGAGGACCCACAGATACGCAGTATTTT. It encodes CSVDGTGGPTDTQYF.

V gene TRBV4-3 combines with J gene TRBJ1-2, with 9 bases lining up with TRBD1. Germline trimming cut 2 bases from V and 1 base from J; bases unmatched to any gene: 11. Germline lookup yields CDR1 LGHNA and CDR2 YSLEER. The CDR3 is 18 amino acids. Here the CDR3 reads CASSQYTGGLLFNYGYTF. The CDR3 DNA follows: TGCGCCAGCAGCCAATATACAGGGGGCCTTCTATTTAACTATGGCTACACCTTC.

In this sample, this clone turned up once. The chain combines TRBV25-1 with TRBJ2-1; D possibly corresponds to TRBD1 (7 bases). V shed 2 bases and J shed 5 bases, with 16 bases lying between them. In germline, CDR1 is MGHDK, CDR2 SYGVNS. The CDR3 loop spans 16 amino acids. CDR3: CASSEGGGLGNNEQFF. The CDR3, as DNA: TGTGCCAGCAGTGAAGGAGGGGGCCTAGGAAACAATGAGCAGTTCTTC.

This chain's CDR3 is CASSSDSSTYEQYF. The CDR3, as DNA: TGTGCCAGCAGTTCGGACAGTTCCACCTACGAGCAGTACTTC. The V gene is TRBV7-9, the J gene TRBJ2-7, with D possibly TRBD1 on 6 matching bases. V was pared by 6 bases and J by 2 bases, with 14 bases between. The length of the CDR3 is 14 residues. Germline V gives CDR1 SEHNR, CDR2 FQNEAQ (reference sequence).

J is TRBJ1-2 and V is TRBV9, with D possibly matching TRBD1 (5 bases). The CDR3 is 14 amino acids. In germline, CDR1 is SGDLS, CDR2 YYNGEE. The germline V and J ends were trimmed by 0 bases and 4 bases, with 10 bases remaining between them. This CDR3 reads CASSVGGGIYGYTF. In DNA form, the CDR3 reads TGTGCCAGCAGCGTAGGGGGCGGAATCTATGGCTACACCTTC. Filled out from reference TRBV9 and TRBJ1-2, the complete variable domain reads DSGVTQTPKHLITATGQRVTLRCSPRSGDLSVYWYQQSLDQGLQFLIQYYNGEERAKGNILERFSAQQFPDLHSELNLSSLELGDSALYFCASSVGGGIYGYTFGSGTRLTVV.

This chain uses TRBV2 with TRBJ1-6; tentative D call: TRBD1 (5 bases). The germline gives CDR1 SNHLY, CDR2 FYNNEI. V lost 11 bases and J lost 7, with 15 bases in between. This CDR3 spans 13 amino acids. CDR3 amino acids: CAGGGSTNSPLHF. CDR3 nucleotide sequence: TGTGCCGGGGGGGGTTCGACGAATTCACCCCTCCACTTT.

CDR3 bases: TGTGCCAGCAGCGCGGGGACAGGGTTCTACGAGCAGTACTTC. Translated, it gives CASSAGTGFYEQYF. V and J are TRBV5-6 and TRBJ2-7; TRBD1 agrees at 9 bases. Trimming took 4 bases from V and 3 from J; bases not matched to a gene: 5. The germline CDR1 and CDR2 sequences are SGHDT and YYEEEE. The CDR3 is 14 residues long.

The chain couples TRBV5-7 to TRBJ2-3; no definite D call. TRBV5-7 is identified as an open reading frame with a role that is uncertain. V was pared by 2 bases and J by 2 bases, with 6 bases between. The CDR3 loop spans 13 amino acids. For the CDR3, the DNA is TGTGCCAGCAGCTTCCACACCACAGATACGCAGTATTTT. Its translation: CASSFHTTDTQYF.

There are a few counts of this clone. J is TRBJ1-2 and V is TRBV7-9, with D possibly TRBD1 on 6 matching bases. The germline V gene encodes CDR1 SEHNR and CDR2 FQNEAQ (reference sequence). The CDR3 consists of 16 residues. V was clipped by 5 bases and J by 7 bases, with 23 bases between them. The CDR3 DNA reads TGTGCCAGCAGCCCCCGACAGGTCGGTTGGGGTTCTGGCTACACCTTC. It yields the protein CASSPRQVGWGSGYTF.

V usage is TRBV11-1 and J usage is TRBJ1-6; D is uncertain. CDR3 length equals 12 residues. Trimming shortened V by 5 bases and J by 7 bases, and 6 bases separated the two germline ends. Germline V lookup: CDR1 SGHAT, CDR2 FQDESV (reference sequence). The CDR3 is CASSLPNSPLHF. CDR3 nucleotide sequence: TGTGCCAGCAGCCTCCCCAATTCACCCCTCCACTTT.

This chain connects TRBV6-6 to TRBJ1-2, with 11 positions matching TRBD1. The CDR3 has 16 residues. The trim removed 4 bases at V and 6 bases at J, leaving 10 bases unmatched. Per the germline V gene, CDR1 is MNHNY and CDR2 is SVGAGI (reference sequence). CDR3 protein: CASSFGRGQGDDGYTF. CDR3 DNA sequence: TGTGCCAGCAGTTTTGGGCGGGGACAGGGGGATGATGGCTACACCTTC.

V and J are TRBV5-5 and TRBJ1-3; D ambiguous. Germline CDR1 reads SGHKS; CDR2 reads YYEKEE (reference sequence). V was pared by 4 bases and J by 1 base, with 9 bases between. The CDR3 runs to 14 residues. The DNA for the CDR3 is TGTGCCAGCAGCGTAGTTGATTCTGGAAACACCATATATTTT. The encoded protein is CASSVVDSGNTIYF.

J is TRBJ2-5 and V is TRBV7-8, with TRBD2 as a possible D gene (5 bases). This CDR3 spans 16 amino acids. The V gene's germline CDR1 is SGHVS and CDR2 FQNEAQ. Trimming shortened V by 4 bases and J by 3 bases, and 18 bases separated the two germline ends. The CDR3 nucleotides read TGTGCCAGCAGCTCCGCCTCGGGGTTCGCAAAAGAGACCCAGTACTTC. This sequence encodes CASSSASGFAKETQYF. The complete variable domain, with remaining parts taken from reference TRBV7-8 and TRBJ2-5, reads GAGVSQSPRYKVAKRGQDVALRCDPISGHVSLFWYQQALGQGPEFLTYFQNEAQLDKSGLPSDRFFAERPEGSVSTLKIQRTQQEDSAVYLCASSSASGFAKETQYFGPGTRLLVL.

The rearrangement links TRBV5-6 to TRBJ1-2; 8 nucleotides align to TRBD1. The CDR3 is 15 residues long. Trimming took 3 bases from V and 1 from J; bases not matched to a gene: 5. Germline assignment: CDR1 SGHDT and CDR2 YYEEEE. CDR3 nucleotides: TGTGCCAGCAGCTCGGCAGGGGGCAGTAACTATGGCTACACCTTC. This sequence encodes CASSSAGGSNYGYTF. The full variable domain, completed using reference TRBV5-6 and TRBJ1-2, is DAGVTQSPTHLIKTRGQQVTLRCSPKSGHDTVSWYQQALGQGPQFIFQYYEEEERQRGNFPDRFSGHQFPNYSSELNVNALLLGDSALYLCASSSAGGSNYGYTFGSGTRLTVV.

This rearrangement joins TRBV6-1 to TRBJ2-1; TRBD1 agrees at 8 bases. With 3 bases clipped from V and 2 bases from J, the junction kept 12 bases outside the gene matches. The CDR3 length is 18 residues. Germline loops: CDR1 MNHNS, CDR2 SASEGT. DNA of the CDR3: TGTGCCAGCAGTGACCCCGGGACAGGTTTAAGGACCTACAATGAGCAGTTCTTC. It encodes CASSDPGTGLRTYNEQFF.